The T cell receptor beta chain under discussion was sequenced for a study of T cells in Graves' hyperthyroidism and ophthalmopathy. Study-wide findings and caveats: Ophthalmopathy was predicted by the model a median of roughly 6 months ahead of onset.

This clonotype appeared many times. Its target is unknown. Germline loops: CDR1 SEHNR, CDR2 FQNEAQ (reference sequence). The CDR3 is 15 residues long. V shed 5 bases and J 7 bases; nucleotides not matched to a gene: 9. Ophthalmopathy patients had Clinical Activity Score at least 3, NOSPECS grade at least 4, duration under 3 months. Researchers took RNA transcripts and amplified the TCR beta CDR3 regions from them. The HTBI set primed first-round TCR CDR3 RT-PCR. Each CDR3 protein is one row after TCRdb ran MiXCR on the multiplex PCR reads. Seen here are about 600,000 distinct CDR3 sequences, approximately 15% observed once, and the top ten hold under 15%.

Sequenced: blood. V and J are TRBV7-9 and TRBJ2-7; TRBD2 agrees at 12 bases. The receptor comes from a woman between 50 and 59 years old with Graves' ophthalmopathy. This chain's CDR3 is CASSLMAGLAGEQYF. The CDR3 coding sequence is TGTGCCAGCAGCCTAATGGCCGGACTAGCGGGAGAGCAGTACTTC.